The rows below give T cell receptor beta chains drawn from one sample of a study of cytomegalovirus exposure and HLA in healthy donors. The protocol was immunoSEQ multiplex PCR, while the TCRdb copy is restricted to in-frame clones and leaves out a portion. The data show about 120,000 clones, 70% to 85% seen once. The sample taken for sequencing was PBMCs. Receptor source: a man aged 35 to 55 in good health and CMV-seropositive. Each CDR3 is given with its conserved first and last residue.

cdr3_length j_call v_call cdr3_aa
15 TRBJ1-5 TRBV6-4 CASSDVSLRDQPQHF
16 TRBJ1-4 TRBV18 CASSPGQITTNEKLFF
13 TRBJ2-7 TRBV5-8 CASSLTGGYEQYF
13 TRBJ1-2 TRBV7-2 CASSPDREYGYTF
15 TRBJ1-2 TRBV5-4 CASSPYRGQGYGYTF
12 TRBJ2-7 TRBV7-2 CASSLVADEQYF
14 TRBJ2-3 TRBV18 CASSGFLSTDTQYF
14 TRBJ1-6 TRBV18 CASSQREQDSPLHF
13 TRBJ2-7 TRBV28 CASSFPGAYEQYF
14 TRBJ2-2 TRBV25-1 CASGGHTNTGELFF
15 TRBJ2-7 TRBV28 CASSYSTGGSYEQYF
14 TRBJ2-1 TRBV7-2 CASSRPPSGDEQFF
14 TRBJ2-7 TRBV19 CATTGTGRRDEQYF
15 TRBJ1-5 TRBV19 CASSWTDREYQPQHF
16 TRBJ2-1 TRBV19 CASSMGGTGGVDEQFF
15 TRBJ1-5 TRBV28 CASSLTGESNQPQHF
14 TRBJ1-3 TRBV7-9 CASRWDRDGNTIYF
16 TRBJ2-5 TRBV7-2 CASSPPGILGQETQYF
15 TRBJ1-2 TRBV5-1 CASSPAGQAPYGYTF
17 TRBJ2-5 TRBV28 CASRTGTGDRLSETQYF
10 TRBJ1-5 TRBV27 CASRPGPQHF
16 TRBJ1-6 TRBV7-9 CSSSGNDRGRGSPLHF
14 TRBJ2-3 TRBV7-2 CGTKAGASTDTQYF
15 TRBJ1-1 TRBV7-2 CASSLAPGTNTEAFF
17 TRBJ2-5 TRBV7-6 CASTFRSGGGSQETQYF
18 TRBJ1-4 TRBV19 CASSIDGPDRRSNEKLFF
13 TRBJ1-5 TRBV6-5 CASIRQGDQPQHF
13 TRBJ2-5 TRBV5-1 CASRLYGQETQYF
13 TRBJ1-2 TRBV19 CASSPQGPRGYTF
14 TRBJ2-2 TRBV29-1 CSVSGQTNTGELFF
14 TRBJ1-1 TRBV5-6 CASIVQGKNTEAFF
16 TRBJ1-3 TRBV21-1 CASSKVQDYSGNTIYF
15 TRBJ1-2 TRBV7-9 CASSPSGQKPYGYTF
13 TRBJ2-1 TRBV6-7 CASSPGQDNEQFF
15 TRBJ2-7 TRBV30 CAYGTRDSSRYEQYF
14 TRBJ2-5 TRBV7-3 CASSPSSAQETQYF
15 TRBJ2-3 TRBV6-1 CASSATSSYTDTQYF
15 TRBJ1-6 TRBV7-2 CASSLAATRVPLLHF
12 TRBJ2-7 TRBV28 CAPFWGGEEQYF
16 TRBJ1-5 TRBV18 CASSPYSPLSNQPQHF
15 TRBJ2-1 TRBV2 CASSKPRSSYNEQFF
17 TRBJ1-1 TRBV4-2 CASSPEGQEVLNTEAFF
14 TRBJ1-2 TRBV4-1 CASSQDGGPYGYTF
16 TRBJ2-3 TRBV7-6 CASSSGEGREGATQYF
14 TRBJ1-2 TRBV28 CASSSKGVFYGYTF
13 TRBJ1-2 TRBV7-3 CASSLDRDSGYTF
17 TRBJ1-4 TRBV28 CASSTPGQGTTNEKLFF
15 TRBJ1-6 TRBV7-2 CASSLPGEGNSPLHF
18 TRBJ1-4 TRBV11-1 CASSLAPGRGSANEKLFF
15 TRBJ1-2 TRBV19 CASSTGGTGLYGYTF
12 TRBJ2-3 TRBV6-5 CASSYGEDTQYF
14 TRBJ1-3 TRBV25-1 CASSEPRAGNTIYF
15 TRBJ1-5 TRBV6-5 CASSLHRGGNQPQHF
11 TRBJ2-1 TRBV20-1 CSKDRVNEQFF
16 TRBJ1-3 TRBV5-5 CASSLGQGIEGNTIYF
15 TRBJ1-1 TRBV7-9 CASRTDREWGTEAFF
15 TRBJ2-4 TRBV28 CASSIQARGKNIQYF
13 TRBJ1-1 TRBV5-1 CASSFSVNTEAFF
12 TRBJ2-3 TRBV6-5 CASSLGADTQYF